Listed here are 12 T cell receptor beta chains from one sample, sequenced in a study of T cell responses to AZD1222 COVID-19 vaccine. Here immunoSEQ multiplex PCR was the method, and the copy in TCRdb shows in-frame clones only, minus some. This table has more than 95,000 clones, 80% to 90% appearing once. Sequencing used peripheral blood, obtained on day 0 of MenACWY control vaccination. The source is an adult in good health.

The chain recombines TRBV6-6 with TRBJ2-7; 9 positions match TRBD1. The V gene's germline CDR1 is MNHNY and CDR2 SVGAGI (reference sequence). V trimming: 4 bases; J trimming: 4 bases; junction bases outside the gene matches: 8. The CDR3 runs to 15 residues. The CDR3 loop is CASSSQTGGRYEQYF. CDR3 nucleotides: TGTGCCAGCAGTTCTCAGACAGGGGGGCGATACGAGCAGTACTTC.

The chain combines TRBV4-2 with TRBJ2-1; TRBD2 is a possible D gene (5 bases). Germline V CDR1 and CDR2: LGHNA, YNFKEQ. The CDR3 length is 16 residues. V lost 1 base and J 3 bases, leaving 13 bases between the germline ends. The CDR3 region is CASSQGPEGIYNEQFF. The CDR3 DNA is TGTGCCAGCAGCCAAGGACCCGAGGGTATCTACAATGAGCAGTTCTTC.

With respect to this clone: This specimen includes other DNA sequences encoding the same CDR3. This chain uses TRBV4-1 with TRBJ2-2; D is ambiguous. The germline CDR1 and CDR2 sequences are MGHRA and YSYEKL. The CDR3 is 13 residues long. Trimming took off 1 base at V and 3 bases at J, with 3 bases between the two ends. The CDR3 DNA is TGCGCCAGCAGCCAAGGGTACACCGGGGAGCTGTTTTTT. Translating gives CASSQGYTGELFF.

In DNA, the CDR3 is TGTGCCAGCAGGGCGGGGACAGGCGCCGGGTATGGCTACACCTTC. Translation gives CASRAGTGAGYGYTF. The chain carries TRBV2 and TRBJ1-2, with 8 bases aligning to TRBD1. Germline assignment: CDR1 SNHLY and CDR2 FYNNEI. V lost 6 bases, J lost 5 bases, and 11 bases stayed unmatched. The CDR3 has 15 residues.

The genes are TRBV10-3 and TRBJ2-3; 16 bases fit TRBD2. This CDR3 has 17 amino acids. V was clipped by 8 bases and J by 0 bases; unmatched bases: 5. CDR1 ENHRY and CDR2 SYGVKD come from the germline V gene. The CDR3 DNA follows: TGTGCCATCCAAGGGACTAGCGGGAGGGGGAGCACAGATACGCAGTATTTT. Protein: CAIQGTSGRGSTDTQYF.

DNA for the CDR3: TGTGCCAGCAGCTTAGCTTACCGTTGGATCTACAATGAGCAGTTCTTC. Its protein product is CASSLAYRWIYNEQFF. The V gene is TRBV7-2, the J gene TRBJ2-1, with D unclear. This CDR3 spans 16 amino acids. CDR1 and CDR2 (germline): SGHTA, FQGNSA. Trimming took 0 bases from V and 3 from J, leaving 12 bases between them.

The J gene is TRBJ2-3, the V gene TRBV4-3, with D possibly being TRBD1 (5 bases). V was pared by 0 bases and J by 4 bases, with 11 bases between. The germline V gene encodes CDR1 LGHNA and CDR2 YSLEER. This CDR3 spans 15 amino acids. The CDR3 region is CASSQDSRAADTQYF. The CDR3 coding sequence is TGCGCCAGCAGCCAAGATTCCAGGGCTGCAGATACGCAGTATTTT.

A note on this clone: The identical CDR3 is also encoded by other nucleotide sequences in the sample. J is TRBJ2-3 and V is TRBV12-3 or TRBV12-4, with D unresolved. Trimming removed 2 bases at V and 6 bases at J, with 3 bases between. The CDR3 runs to 11 residues. The CDR3 region is CASSLFDTQYF. As DNA, the CDR3 is TGTGCCAGCAGTTTATTCGATACGCAGTATTTT.

The CDR3 region has the DNA TGTGCCAGTAGTAGATCCGGGACACCCCTCCTAGCCTACGAGCAGTACTTC. Protein: CASSRSGTPLLAYEQYF. The chain joins TRBV19 to TRBJ2-7; D is perhaps TRBD1 (6 bases). The CDR3 runs 17 residues. Looked up from germline, CDR1 is LNHDA and CDR2 is SQIVND (reference sequence). The V end was cut by 4 bases, the J end by 2 bases, with 21 bases between.

A few counts support this clone. The chain uses TRBV19 and TRBJ1-2; no reliable D call. V lost 8 bases to trimming and J lost 4 bases, with 23 bases between them. The CDR3 length is 16 residues. CDR1 is LNHDA, CDR2 SQIVND, per germline (reference sequence). Written as DNA, the CDR3 is TGTGCCAGTTCTGGATATCGGGCAGGATCGTCCTATGGCTACACCTTC. Translation: CASSGYRAGSSYGYTF.

The rearrangement links TRBV13 to TRBJ2-1; 7 nucleotides match TRBD1. This CDR3 comprises 16 residues. The trim removed 5 bases at V and 6 bases at J, leaving 13 bases unmatched. From germline, CDR1 is PRHDT and CDR2 FYEKMQ (reference sequence). CDR3 coding DNA: TGTGCCAGCAGCCTGCCCCCCCGGACAGGCTTCAATGAGCAGTTCTTC. It codes for CASSLPPRTGFNEQFF.

The rearrangement joins TRBV11-2 to TRBJ2-1, with 9 nucleotides matching TRBD2. CDR1 and CDR2 from the germline V gene are SGHAT and FQNNGV. The CDR3 loop spans 17 amino acids. V was clipped by 1 base and J by 4 bases; unmatched bases: 8. The CDR3 reads CASSLGSLAGRYNEQFF. The CDR3 DNA reads TGTGCCAGCAGCTTAGGGTCTCTAGCGGGAAGGTACAATGAGCAGTTCTTC.